The 27 T cell receptor beta chains given below trace back to one sample, sequenced in a study of T-cell memory formation after mild COVID-19. MiXCR, run by TCRdb on the 5' RACE reads, gives a single entry per CDR3 protein. This sample has roughly 51,000 distinct CDR3 sequences, with around 7.3% found just once. The sequencing input was PBMCs or a T cell subset sorted from them (not recorded which). These receptors all come from a man younger than 35 who had mild COVID-19 (a few samples of this study predate the infection). Cell type and time point are not known.

This clonotype turned up a few times. The chain couples TRBV20-1 to TRBJ1-3; TRBD1 matches 7 bases. CDR3 length: 15 amino acids. Germline trimming cut 2 bases from V and 4 bases from J; bases unmatched to any gene: 8. Germline V gene lookup returns CDR1 DFQATT and CDR2 SNEGSKA (reference sequence). This chain's CDR3 is CSARPGGLMGNTIYF. CDR3 nucleotide sequence: TGCAGTGCTAGACCAGGGGGTCTTATGGGAAACACCATATATTTT.

The table lists this clonotype with many counts. The V call is TRBV7-9, the J call TRBJ2-5; D is uncertain. The CDR3 has 12 residues. Per germline, CDR1 SEHNR and CDR2 FQNEAQ (reference sequence). Trimming took 2 bases from V and 1 from J, leaving 2 bases between them. The CDR3 loop is CASSLIQETQYF. CDR3 DNA: TGTGCCAGCAGCTTAATCCAAGAGACCCAGTACTTC.

This clonotype was found a few times. The chain joins TRBV4-3 to TRBJ2-2; D gene ambiguous. The V gene lost 0 bases and the J gene lost 4 bases, with 6 bases spanning the gap. This CDR3 contains 14 residues. Germline V gene sequence: CDR1 LGHNA, CDR2 YSLEER. CDR3 in DNA: TGCGCCAGCAGCCAAGAGGAGAGCACCGGGGAGCTGTTTTTT. Protein product: CASSQEESTGELFF.

This clonotype was detected many times. The rearrangement links TRBV20-1 to TRBJ1-5; D uncertain. The CDR3 has 13 residues. Germline V lookup: CDR1 DFQATT, CDR2 SNEGSKA (reference sequence). V was cut by 3 bases and J by 4 bases, with 10 bases left in between. DNA for the CDR3: TGCAGTGCTAGGGTCGCCACTAATCAGCCCCAGCATTTT. Its protein product is CSARVATNQPQHF.

The chain uses TRBV7-2 and TRBJ2-1; D remains ambiguous. V was cut by 1 base and J by 8 bases, with 9 bases left in between. Germline assignment: CDR1 SGHTA and CDR2 FQGNSA. The CDR3 totals 13 residues. The CDR3 protein is CASSLGPPYEQFF. CDR3 coding DNA: TGTGCCAGCAGCTTAGGGCCGCCCTATGAGCAGTTCTTC.

This clonotype has more than one count but fewer than ten. V is TRBV24-1 and J is TRBJ2-3; TRBD1 aligns across 9 bases. The CDR3 sequence is 13 residues long. Germline lookup yields CDR1 KGHDR and CDR2 SFDVKD. The V and J ends lost 4 bases and 6 bases, in that order; junction bases with no gene match: 1. CDR3 in amino acids: CATSEQGADTQYF. As DNA, the CDR3 is TGTGCCACCAGTGAACAGGGGGCCGATACGCAGTATTTT.

This clonotype has more than one count but fewer than ten. The rearrangement uses TRBV20-1 and TRBJ2-5; 7 bases are shared with TRBD2. The V gene's germline CDR1 is DFQATT and CDR2 SNEGSKA (reference sequence). The CDR3 spans 12 residues. Trimming cost V 6 bases and J 2 bases; bases outside gene matches: 3. CDR3 sequence reads: CSAGLPQETQYF. In DNA, the CDR3 is TGCAGTGCGGGACTACCACAAGAGACCCAGTACTTC.

The V gene is TRBV7-2, the J gene TRBJ1-1; D gene unclear. The germline V and J ends were trimmed by 7 bases and 2 bases, with 11 bases remaining between them. CDR1 SGHTA and CDR2 FQGNSA come from the germline V gene. The CDR3 totals 13 residues. This CDR3 is CASIMTRNTEAFF. DNA of the CDR3: TGTGCCAGCATCATGACCCGTAACACTGAAGCTTTCTTT.

This chain links TRBV2 with TRBJ2-7, with D tentatively TRBD1 or TRBD2 (5 bases each). The CDR3 spans 14 residues. V lost 4 bases to trimming and J lost 3 bases, with 13 bases between them. CDR1 SNHLY and CDR2 FYNNEI come from the germline V gene. In DNA, the CDR3 is TGTGCCAGCAGTGGGGGTCGGGGCCTCTACGAGCAGTACTTC. It is translated as CASSGGRGLYEQYF. Together with reference TRBV2 and TRBJ2-7, the CDR3 gives the full variable domain: EPEVTQTPSHQVTQMGQEVILRCVPISNHLYFYWYRQILGQKVEFLVSFYNNEISEKSEIFDDQFSVERPDGSNFTLKIRSTKLEDSAMYFCASSGGRGLYEQYFGPGTRLTVT.

The chain employs TRBV7-3 and TRBJ2-3; the match to TRBD2 covers 10 bases. CDR3 size: 15 residues. Losses at the gene ends were 5 bases for V and 4 bases for J; bases not matched to a gene: 6. CDR1 and CDR2 (germline): SGHTA, FQGTGA. The CDR3 DNA follows: TGTGCCAGCAGCCCGAGCGGGGGGGCACCAGATACGCAGTATTTT. It is translated as CASSPSGGAPDTQYF.

This clonotype was seen only a few times. The V gene is TRBV5-5, the J gene TRBJ1-1; D ambiguous. The CDR3 is 15 amino acids. Germline V gene sequence: CDR1 SGHKS, CDR2 YYEKEE (reference sequence). Trimming pared 4 bases from V and 4 bases from J, leaving 17 bases between. The CDR3 here is CASSTARGWTTEAFF. The CDR3 nucleotides read TGTGCCAGCAGCACTGCCCGGGGATGGACCACTGAAGCTTTCTTT.

This sequence joins TRBV3-1 and TRBJ1-6; possibly TRBD1 for D (6 bases). This CDR3 is built from 14 residues. The V and J ends lost 1 base and 13 bases respectively, with 14 bases between them. Looked up from germline, CDR1 is LGHDT and CDR2 is YNNKEL (reference sequence). CDR3 sequence reads: CASSQVPGASPLHF. For the CDR3, the DNA is TGTGCCAGCAGCCAAGTTCCAGGGGCCAGCCCCCTCCACTTT.

This chain joins TRBV4-2 and TRBJ2-5, with 11 nucleotides matching TRBD1. The CDR3 is 15 residues long. With 4 bases clipped from V and 3 bases from J, the junction kept 4 bases outside the gene matches. CDR1 and CDR2 from the germline V gene are LGHNA and YNFKEQ. CDR3 coding DNA: TGTGCCAGCAGCCTCATGGGACAGGGGGAAGAGACCCAGTACTTC. Its translation: CASSLMGQGEETQYF.

In this sample, this clonotype turned up a few times. The V call is TRBV2, the J call TRBJ2-5, with D perhaps TRBD2 (6 bases). The CDR3 extends over 11 amino acids. The germline gives CDR1 SNHLY, CDR2 FYNNEI. V gave up 8 bases and J gave up 5 bases, with 9 bases separating them. The CDR3, as DNA: TGTGCCAGCCGGGGGTATGAGACCCAGTACTTC. Translated: CASRGYETQYF.

This clonotype was seen only once. A much larger clone differs from this one at a single base, so this may be a read error. The chain has TRBV5-1 and TRBJ2-3; no definite D call. Per germline, CDR1 SGHRS and CDR2 YFSETQ. The CDR3 sequence is 15 residues long. CDR3 in amino acids: CDSSLRPQSTDTQYF. CDR3 nucleotides: TGCGACAGCAGCTTAAGACCCCAAAGCACAGATACGCAGTATTTT.

This clonotype was seen more than once but under ten times. The chain couples TRBV18 to TRBJ2-6; D gene unclear. Germline CDR1 and CDR2: KGHSH and LQKENI. This CDR3 is 15 amino acids long. Trimming left V 6 bases short and J 0 bases short, with 9 bases between. CDR3 sequence: CASSSINSGANVLTF. Here the CDR3 DNA reads TGTGCCAGCTCCTCCATCAACTCTGGGGCCAACGTCCTGACTTTC. The full variable domain, its missing parts supplied by reference TRBV18 and TRBJ2-6, is NAGVMQNPRHLVRRRGQEARLRCSPMKGHSHVYWYRQLPEEGLKFMVYLQKENIIDESGMPKERFSAEFPKEGPSILRIQQVVRGDSAAYFCASSSINSGANVLTFGAGSRLTVL.

Only a few counts were recorded for this clonotype. The V gene is TRBV12-3 or TRBV12-4, the J gene TRBJ1-4; D is possibly TRBD1 (5 bases). This CDR3 spans 17 amino acids. Between the trimmed V and J ends, which lost 6 bases and 0 bases, there was a span of 17 bases. This chain's CDR3 is CASRDKRGGATNEKLFF. CDR3 sequence (DNA): TGTGCCAGCAGAGACAAGCGGGGCGGTGCAACTAATGAAAAACTGTTTTTT.

The chain has TRBV11-2 and TRBJ2-5, with 15 bases lining up with TRBD2. Per germline, CDR1 SGHAT and CDR2 FQNNGV. The length of the CDR3 is 16 residues. J lost 5 bases, V lost 4 bases, and 5 bases had no gene match. The CDR3 coding sequence is TGTGCCAGCAGCTCCGGACTAGCGGGGGGGATGGAGACCCAGTACTTC. It codes for CASSSGLAGGMETQYF. The variable domain in full, completed from reference TRBV11-2 and TRBJ2-5, reads EAGVAQSPRYKIIEKRQSVAFWCNPISGHATLYWYQQILGQGPKLLIQFQNNGVVDDSQLPKDRFSAERLKGVDSTLKIQPAKLEDSAVYLCASSSGLAGGMETQYFGPGTRLLVL.

The rearrangement joins TRBV29-1 to TRBJ2-1, with a tentative D call TRBD1 (6 bases). Germline loops: CDR1 SQVTM, CDR2 ANQGSEA. The length of the CDR3 is 13 residues. V was pared by 6 bases and J by 8 bases, with 17 bases between. The CDR3 DNA sequence: TGCAGCGTCGGCAACAGGGTCAACTATGAGCAGTTCTTC. Its protein product is CSVGNRVNYEQFF.

This clonotype was detected a few times. The chain is built from TRBV20-1 and TRBJ1-3; D is ambiguous. Per germline, CDR1 DFQATT and CDR2 SNEGSKA (reference sequence). V lost 3 bases and J lost 2, with 11 bases in between. The CDR3 runs 14 residues. As DNA, the CDR3 is TGCAGTGCTAGTCGGATCGGCGCTGGAAACACCATATATTTT. It specifies CSASRIGAGNTIYF.

The table lists this clonotype with a count of one. This chain connects TRBV7-2 to TRBJ2-1; 9 bases fit TRBD2. The CDR3 extends over 16 amino acids. From germline, CDR1 is SGHTA and CDR2 FQGNSA. Unmatched junction bases numbered 11, after V lost 5 bases and J lost 6 bases. This chain's CDR3 is CASSRRITSGSNEQFF. The CDR3 nucleotides read TGTGCCAGCAGCCGGAGGATAACTAGCGGGTCCAATGAGCAGTTCTTC.

This chain connects TRBV10-3 to TRBJ2-1, with 10 bases aligning to TRBD2. Germline lookup yields CDR1 ENHRY and CDR2 SYGVKD. V lost 3 bases, J lost 6 bases, and 5 bases stayed unmatched. The CDR3 runs 15 residues. CDR3: CAISDLAGDGNEQFF. The CDR3 nucleotides read TGTGCCATCAGTGACCTAGCGGGGGACGGCAATGAGCAGTTCTTC.

The chain joins TRBV28 to TRBJ1-5; no firm D call. The CDR3 is made up of 12 amino acids. Between the trimmed V and J ends, which lost 6 bases and 6 bases, there was a span of 9 bases. Germline CDR1 is MDHEN and CDR2 is SYDVKM. The chain's CDR3 is CASRLIGQPQHF. CDR3 DNA: TGTGCCAGCAGGTTGATAGGTCAGCCCCAGCATTTT. The complete variable domain, with remaining parts taken from reference TRBV28 and TRBJ1-5, reads DVKVTQSSRYLVKRTGEKVFLECVQDMDHENMFWYRQDPGLGLRLIYFSYDVKMKEKGDIPEGYSVSREKKERFSLILESASTNQTSMYLCASRLIGQPQHFGDGTRLSIL.

This clonotype turned up a few times. The V gene is TRBV7-2, the J gene TRBJ1-5, with 9 bases lining up with TRBD1. Trimming cost V 6 bases and J 7 bases; bases outside gene matches: 10. This CDR3 has 15 amino acids. CDR1 and CDR2 from the germline V gene are SGHTA and FQGNSA. The CDR3 loop reads CASSYHRGRGQPQHF. The DNA for the CDR3 is TGTGCCAGCAGTTACCACAGGGGGCGCGGGCAGCCCCAGCATTTT. Drawing the rest from reference TRBV7-2 and TRBJ1-5, the complete variable domain is GAGVSQSPSNKVTEKGKDVELRCDPISGHTALYWYRQSLGQGLEFLIYFQGNSAPDKSGLPSDRFSAERTGGSVSTLTIQRTQQEDSAVYLCASSYHRGRGQPQHFGDGTRLSIL.

Many counts were recorded for this clonotype. The rearrangement uses TRBV20-1 and TRBJ2-3; D assignment may be TRBD1 or TRBD2 (5 bases each). The CDR3 runs 13 residues. Trimming left V 3 bases short and J 2 bases short, with 9 bases between. Germline lookup yields CDR1 DFQATT and CDR2 SNEGSKA (reference sequence). The chain's CDR3 is CSARPGHTDTQYF. The CDR3 coding sequence is TGCAGTGCTAGGCCGGGGCACACAGATACGCAGTATTTT.

This clonotype appeared a few times. The chain joins TRBV5-1 to TRBJ2-7; TRBD1 matches at 12 bases. CDR1 and CDR2 (germline): SGHRS, YFSETQ. The CDR3 is 15 amino acids. V lost 1 base, J lost 6 bases, and 5 bases stayed unmatched. This CDR3 reads CASSLSVGQGAEQYF. The DNA of the CDR3 is TGCGCCAGCAGCTTGTCAGTGGGACAGGGGGCCGAGCAGTACTTC.

The J gene is TRBJ2-1, the V gene TRBV24-1; TRBD2 matches at 9 bases. In germline, CDR1 is KGHDR, CDR2 SFDVKD. CDR3 length: 15 amino acids. With 4 bases clipped from V and 8 bases from J, the junction kept 8 bases outside the gene matches. The CDR3 DNA sequence: TGTGCCACCAGTGACCCGCGGGGGGGCCGGGATGAGCAGTTCTTC. Translated, it gives CATSDPRGGRDEQFF.